The 14 T cell receptor beta chains below come from one sample, sequenced in a study of shared clonotypes between healthy human individuals. Clones were sequenced by immunoSEQ multiplex PCR, and TCRdb holds only the in-frame ones, with some missing. The sample holds fewer than 850,000 clones, around 91% seen once. Input material: memory CD8+ T cells from PBMCs. This sample's subset: CD45RO+ cells pooled with CCR7-negative TemRA cells. Every receptor here comes from a man between 18 and 35 years old in good health. Some clones in this sample may be carry-over from other donors' samples.

The V call is TRBV2, the J call TRBJ2-3, with TRBD2 matching 12 bases. Trimming removed 9 bases from V and 4 bases from J; junction bases left unmatched: 5. The germline gives CDR1 SNHLY, CDR2 FYNNEI. The CDR3 contains 14 residues. CDR3 sequence (DNA): TGTGCCAGTAGACTAGCGGGAGAACCAGATACGCAGTATTTT. Translating gives CASRLAGEPDTQYF.

The rearrangement links TRBV5-6 to TRBJ2-2; D is unresolved. The germline V and J ends were trimmed by 2 bases and 6 bases, with 20 bases remaining between them. The CDR3 contains 17 residues. The germline CDR1 and CDR2 sequences are SGHDT and YYEEEE. This chain's CDR3 is CASSLRAGWNPAGELFF. DNA of the CDR3: TGTGCCAGCAGCTTACGGGCTGGATGGAATCCGGCCGGGGAGCTGTTTTTT.

The rearrangement joins TRBV14 to TRBJ1-1, with D possibly being TRBD1 (6 bases). The CDR3 spans 13 residues. Trimming took off 4 bases at V and 8 bases at J, with 14 bases between the two ends. The germline V gene has CDR1 SGHDN and CDR2 FVKESK. The CDR3 sequence is CASSPLAGTEAFF. In nucleotides, the CDR3 is TGTGCCAGCAGCCCTCTCGCCGGGACAGAAGCTTTCTTT.

This clone was detected only once. V is TRBV4-3 and J is TRBJ2-3; D assignment may be TRBD1 or TRBD2 (5 bases each). This CDR3 is 16 amino acids long. V lost 2 bases to trimming and J lost 2 bases, with 14 bases between them. Germline loops: CDR1 LGHNA, CDR2 YSLEER. CDR3 sequence reads: CASSQWTGGHTDTQYF. CDR3 in DNA: TGCGCCAGCAGCCAATGGACTGGCGGACACACAGATACGCAGTATTTT.

This rearrangement joins TRBV4-3 to TRBJ1-2; D unclear. This CDR3 contains 14 residues. The V end lost 3 bases, the J end lost 2 bases, and 10 bases lay between the germline ends. The germline V gene encodes CDR1 LGHNA and CDR2 YSLEER. The CDR3 sequence is CASSHRQGNYGYTF. In DNA, the CDR3 is TGCGCCAGCAGCCACCGACAAGGCAACTATGGCTACACCTTC.

The genes are TRBV7-8 and TRBJ2-1; 15 nucleotides match TRBD2. Germline V gene data show CDR1 as SGHVS and CDR2 as FQNEAQ. V trimming: 3 bases; J trimming: 4 bases; junction bases outside the gene matches: 7. There are 18 residues in the CDR3. The CDR3 DNA sequence: TGTGCCAGCAGCTTGGGACTAGCGGGAGGTGAGTTTTACAATGAGCAGTTCTTC. Its translation: CASSLGLAGGEFYNEQFF.

This chain joins TRBV29-1 and TRBJ2-2, with D possibly TRBD1 on 5 matching bases. The CDR3 spans 13 residues. Germline CDR1 is SQVTM and CDR2 is ANQGSEA. Trimming left V 1 base short and J 3 bases short, with 6 bases between. In DNA form, the CDR3 reads TGCAGCGTTGAAGGGGGCTACACCGGGGAGCTGTTTTTT. Protein: CSVEGGYTGELFF.

This clone has a single count. The chain joins TRBV9 to TRBJ1-1, with TRBD1 matching 11 bases. V shed 3 bases and J 1 base; nucleotides not matched to a gene: 5. The CDR3 extends over 16 amino acids. The germline V gene encodes CDR1 SGDLS and CDR2 YYNGEE. The CDR3 reads CASSAGQGVGNTEAFF. CDR3 nucleotide sequence: TGTGCCAGCAGCGCGGGACAGGGGGTGGGGAACACTGAAGCTTTCTTT.

The chain joins TRBV2 to TRBJ1-2, with 8 bases aligning to TRBD1. Trimming at V came to 6 bases and at J to 3 bases, leaving 12 bases not matched to a gene. This CDR3 is built from 16 residues. The germline gives CDR1 SNHLY, CDR2 FYNNEI. The CDR3 DNA is TGTGCCAGCAGCCGAACCGGACAGGGCGGGCACTATGGCTACACCTTC. Translating it yields CASSRTGQGGHYGYTF.

This chain links TRBV6-1 with TRBJ2-7; D is ambiguous. Germline V lookup: CDR1 MNHNS, CDR2 SASEGT. The CDR3 has 8 residues. Deletions cut 6 bases from V and 13 bases from J, with 7 bases between. The CDR3 DNA reads as TGTGCCAGCAGCGACACTTACTTC. It translates to CASSDTYF.

The rearrangement links TRBV5-5 to TRBJ2-3; 12 positions agree with TRBD2. J lost 2 bases, V lost 3 bases, and 4 bases had no gene match. From germline, CDR1 is SGHKS and CDR2 YYEKEE (reference sequence). The CDR3 sequence is 16 residues long. CDR3 sequence: CASSSRTSGNTDTQYF. CDR3 sequence (DNA): TGTGCCAGCAGCTCTAGGACTAGCGGGAACACAGATACGCAGTATTTT.

This chain links TRBV2 with TRBJ1-1; D remains unclear. The germline V gene encodes CDR1 SNHLY and CDR2 FYNNEI. V shed 4 bases and J shed 0 bases, with 6 bases lying between them. The CDR3 consists of 13 residues. The CDR3 region has the DNA TGTGCCAGCAGTGTGCGGGTGAACACTGAAGCTTTCTTT. This encodes CASSVRVNTEAFF.

The V and J genes are TRBV9 and TRBJ2-2, with TRBD1 as a possible D gene (5 bases). Trimming took off 4 bases at V and 5 bases at J, with 18 bases between the two ends. The CDR3 runs to 16 residues. The germline V gene encodes CDR1 SGDLS and CDR2 YYNGEE. The CDR3 here is CASSSQKSGWTGELFF. The CDR3 nucleotides read TGTGCCAGCAGCTCCCAAAAATCAGGGTGGACCGGGGAGCTGTTTTTT.

The gene calls are TRBV30 and TRBJ1-1; D is unresolved. In germline, CDR1 is GTSNPN, CDR2 SVGIG (reference sequence). The CDR3 contains 11 residues. V dropped 5 bases and J dropped 2 bases, with 6 bases sitting between them. The DNA for the CDR3 is TGTGCCTGGGCGAAAAACACTGAAGCTTTCTTT. Translation gives CAWAKNTEAFF.